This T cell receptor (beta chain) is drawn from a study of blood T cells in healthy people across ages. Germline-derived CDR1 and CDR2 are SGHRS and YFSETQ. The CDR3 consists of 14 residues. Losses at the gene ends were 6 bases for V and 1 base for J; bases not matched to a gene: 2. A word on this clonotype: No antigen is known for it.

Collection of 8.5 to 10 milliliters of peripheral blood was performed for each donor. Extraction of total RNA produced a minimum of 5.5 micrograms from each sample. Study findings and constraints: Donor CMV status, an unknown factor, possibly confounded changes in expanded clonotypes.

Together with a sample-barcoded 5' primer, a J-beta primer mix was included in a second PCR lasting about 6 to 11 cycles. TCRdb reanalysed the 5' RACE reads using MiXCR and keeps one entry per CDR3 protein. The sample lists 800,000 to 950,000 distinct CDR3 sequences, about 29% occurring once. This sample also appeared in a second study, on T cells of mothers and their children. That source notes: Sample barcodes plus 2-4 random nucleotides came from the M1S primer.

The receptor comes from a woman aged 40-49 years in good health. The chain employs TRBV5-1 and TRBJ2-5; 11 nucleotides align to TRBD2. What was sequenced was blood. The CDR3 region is CASKLAGAQETQYF. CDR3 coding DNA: TGCGCCAGCAAACTAGCGGGGGCCCAAGAGACCCAGTACTTC.